The TCR beta chain described here comes from a study of radiotherapy plus CTLA-4 blockade in lung cancer. Measured with immunoSEQ multiplex PCR; TCRdb has only the in-frame clones, and not every one. The data hold approximately 94,000 clones, with approximately 80% observed a single time. This clone has just one count. Per germline, CDR1 SEHNR and CDR2 FQNEAQ (reference sequence). V lost 1 base, J lost 8 bases, and 6 bases lay in between. The length of the CDR3 is 12 residues. This specimen consisted of peripheral blood, obtained from a patient treated with radiotherapy plus ipilimumab. The receptor was derived from a human donor with non-small cell lung cancer that progressed on radiotherapy plus ipilimumab. This chain joins TRBV7-9 and TRBJ2-1; D uncertain. CDR3 protein: CASSLEWDEQFF. The CDR3 DNA is TGTGCCAGCAGCTTAGAATGGGATGAGCAGTTCTTC.